This TCR beta chain stems from a study of blood T cell repertoires in COVID-19. This CDR3 region has 15 residues. After removal of 4 bases from V and 7 bases from J, the junction contained 10 bases not matched to a gene. The germline V gene encodes CDR1 MDHEN and CDR2 SYDVKM. This table comes from immunoSEQ multiplex PCR, and its TCRdb copy is limited to in-frame clones, with some not included. The sample shows some 150,000 clones, about 91% of them seen only once. Each participant's cohort was designated according to participant-reported clinical history. Sequencing input: PBMCs or T cells enriched from blood (not recorded which). The rearrangement uses TRBV28 and TRBJ1-5; TRBD1 matches at 7 bases. This TCR was recovered from a woman aged 18-29 years who had recovered from COVID-19. CDR3 nucleotide sequence: TGTGCCAGCAGTTGGCAGGGGGTGGGTGGGCAGCCCCAGCATTTT. Translating gives CASSWQGVGGQPQHF. The full variable domain, its missing parts supplied by reference TRBV28 and TRBJ1-5, is DVKVTQSSRYLVKRTGEKVFLECVQDMDHENMFWYRQDPGLGLRLIYFSYDVKMKEKGDIPEGYSVSREKKERFSLILESASTNQTSMYLCASSWQGVGGQPQHFGDGTRLSIL.